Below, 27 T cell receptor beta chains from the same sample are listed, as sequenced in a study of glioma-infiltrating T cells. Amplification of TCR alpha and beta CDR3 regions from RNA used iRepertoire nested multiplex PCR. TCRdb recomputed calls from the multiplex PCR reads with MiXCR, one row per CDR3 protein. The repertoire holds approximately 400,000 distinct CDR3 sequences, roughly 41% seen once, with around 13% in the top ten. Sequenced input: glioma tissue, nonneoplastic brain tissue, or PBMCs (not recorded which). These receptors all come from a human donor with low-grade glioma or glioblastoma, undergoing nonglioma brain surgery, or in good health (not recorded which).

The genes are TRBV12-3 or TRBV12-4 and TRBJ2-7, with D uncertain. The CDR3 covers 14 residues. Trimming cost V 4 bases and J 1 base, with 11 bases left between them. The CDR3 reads CASSSGPNSYEQYF. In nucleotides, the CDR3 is TGTGCCAGCAGTTCAGGTCCCAATTCCTACGAGCAGTACTTC.

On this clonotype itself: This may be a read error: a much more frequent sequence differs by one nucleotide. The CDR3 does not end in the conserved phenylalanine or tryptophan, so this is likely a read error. In nucleotides, the CDR3 is TGCAGTGCTAGAGACGTGGGGGGCCCTGGCTACACCTTA. Its translation: CSARDVGGPGYTL. V is TRBV20-1 and J is TRBJ1-2; possible D gene TRBD1, 6 bases. Per the germline V gene, CDR1 is DFQATT and CDR2 is SNEGSKA (reference sequence). Trimming left V 0 bases short and J 7 bases short, with 12 bases between. The CDR3 totals 13 residues.

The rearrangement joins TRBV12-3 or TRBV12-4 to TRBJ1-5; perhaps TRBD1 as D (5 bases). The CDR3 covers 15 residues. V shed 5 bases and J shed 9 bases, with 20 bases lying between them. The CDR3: CASSPGTARSSPQHF. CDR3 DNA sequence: TGTGCCAGCAGTCCCGGGACCGCCCGTAGTTCGCCCCAGCATTTT.

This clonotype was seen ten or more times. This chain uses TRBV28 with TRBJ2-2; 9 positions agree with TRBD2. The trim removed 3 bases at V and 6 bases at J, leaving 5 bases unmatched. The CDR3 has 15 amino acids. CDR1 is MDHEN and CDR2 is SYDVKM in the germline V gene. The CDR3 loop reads CASSFEREDSGELFF. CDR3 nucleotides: TGTGCCAGCAGTTTTGAGCGGGAGGATTCCGGGGAGCTGTTTTTT.

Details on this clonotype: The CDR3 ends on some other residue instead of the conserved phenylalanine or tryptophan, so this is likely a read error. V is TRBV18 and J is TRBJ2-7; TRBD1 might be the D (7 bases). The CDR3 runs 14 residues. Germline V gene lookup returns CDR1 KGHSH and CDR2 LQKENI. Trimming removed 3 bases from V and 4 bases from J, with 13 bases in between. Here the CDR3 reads CASSPRDRSYEQYL. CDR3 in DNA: TGTGCCAGCTCACCGCGGGACAGATCTTACGAGCAGTACCTC.

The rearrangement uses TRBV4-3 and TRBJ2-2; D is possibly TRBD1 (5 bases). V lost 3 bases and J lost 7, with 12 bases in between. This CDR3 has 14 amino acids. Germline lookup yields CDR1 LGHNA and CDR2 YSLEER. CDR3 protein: CASSQDITNGELFF. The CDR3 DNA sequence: TGCGCCAGCAGCCAGGACATTACCAACGGGGAGCTGTTTTTT.

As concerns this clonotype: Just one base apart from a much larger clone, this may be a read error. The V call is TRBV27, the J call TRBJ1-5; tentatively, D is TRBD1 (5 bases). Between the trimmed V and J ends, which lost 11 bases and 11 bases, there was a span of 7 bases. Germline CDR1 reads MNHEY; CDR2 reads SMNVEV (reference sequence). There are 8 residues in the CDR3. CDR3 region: CAGGTQHF. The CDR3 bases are TGTGCCGGGGGGACCCAGCATTTT.

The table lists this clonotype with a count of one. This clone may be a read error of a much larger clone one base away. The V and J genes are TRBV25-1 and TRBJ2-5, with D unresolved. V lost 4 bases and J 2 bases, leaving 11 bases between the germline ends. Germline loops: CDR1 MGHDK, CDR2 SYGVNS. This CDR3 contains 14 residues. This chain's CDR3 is CASSAIRVQETQYF. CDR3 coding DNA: TGTGCCAGCAGTGCCATTAGGGTGCAAGAGACCCAGTACTTC.

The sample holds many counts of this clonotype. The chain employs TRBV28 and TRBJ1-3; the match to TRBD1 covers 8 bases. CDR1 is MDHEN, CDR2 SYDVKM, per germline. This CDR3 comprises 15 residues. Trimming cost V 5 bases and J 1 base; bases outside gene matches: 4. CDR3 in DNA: TGTGCCAGCAGTCTCGGACAGGGATCTGGAAACACCATATATTTT. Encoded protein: CASSLGQGSGNTIYF.

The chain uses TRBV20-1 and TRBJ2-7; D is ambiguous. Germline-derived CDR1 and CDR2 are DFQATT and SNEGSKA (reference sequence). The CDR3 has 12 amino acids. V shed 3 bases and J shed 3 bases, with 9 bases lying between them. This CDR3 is CSASHSLYEQYF. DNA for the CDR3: TGCAGTGCTAGCCATTCGCTCTACGAGCAGTACTTC.

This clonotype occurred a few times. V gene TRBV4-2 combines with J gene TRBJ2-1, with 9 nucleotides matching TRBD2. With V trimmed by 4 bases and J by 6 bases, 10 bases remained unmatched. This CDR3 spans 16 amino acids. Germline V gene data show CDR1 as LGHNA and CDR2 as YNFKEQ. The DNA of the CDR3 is TGTGCCAGCAGCCTAGGCCGGCGACTAGCGGTCAATGAGCAGTTCTTC. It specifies CASSLGRRLAVNEQFF.

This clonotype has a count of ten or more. The CDR3 loop is CASRGLAGGLLSYEQYF. In nucleotides, the CDR3 is TGTGCCAGCAGAGGACTAGCGGGAGGGCTTCTTTCCTACGAGCAGTACTTC. The V gene is TRBV27, the J gene TRBJ2-7; TRBD2 matches 15 bases. J gave up 1 base and V 6 bases, and 7 bases lay outside the gene matches. Germline V gene data show CDR1 as MNHEY and CDR2 as SMNVEV (reference sequence). The CDR3 is 17 amino acids.

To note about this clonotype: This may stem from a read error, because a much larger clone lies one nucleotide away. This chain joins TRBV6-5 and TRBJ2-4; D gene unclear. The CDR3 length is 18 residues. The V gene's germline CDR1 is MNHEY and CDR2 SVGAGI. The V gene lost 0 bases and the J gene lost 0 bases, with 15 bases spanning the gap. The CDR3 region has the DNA TGTGCCAGCAGTTACTCGATATCTGAACCTAAAGCCAAAAACATTCAGTACTTC. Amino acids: CASSYSISEPKAKNIQYF.

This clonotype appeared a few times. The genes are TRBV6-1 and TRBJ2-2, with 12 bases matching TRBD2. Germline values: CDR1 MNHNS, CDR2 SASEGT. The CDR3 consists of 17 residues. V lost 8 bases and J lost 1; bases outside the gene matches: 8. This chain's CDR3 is CASRVLAGGQNTGELFF. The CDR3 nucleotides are TGTGCCAGCCGGGTACTAGCGGGAGGCCAGAACACCGGGGAGCTGTTTTTT.

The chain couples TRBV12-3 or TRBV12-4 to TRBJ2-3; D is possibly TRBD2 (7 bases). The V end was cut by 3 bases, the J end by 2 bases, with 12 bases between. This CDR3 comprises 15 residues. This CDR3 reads CASSFPGGYTDTQYF. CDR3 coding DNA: TGTGCCAGCAGTTTTCCGGGGGGCTACACAGATACGCAGTATTTT.

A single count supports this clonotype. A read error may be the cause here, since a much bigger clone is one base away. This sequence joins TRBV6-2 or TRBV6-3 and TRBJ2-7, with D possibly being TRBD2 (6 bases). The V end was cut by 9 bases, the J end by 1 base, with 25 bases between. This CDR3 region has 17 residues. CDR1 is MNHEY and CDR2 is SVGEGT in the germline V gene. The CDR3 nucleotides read TGTGCCAGAAGTCCACAGCGGACGCGGGGACTTTCCTACGAGCAGTACTTC. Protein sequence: CARSPQRTRGLSYEQYF.

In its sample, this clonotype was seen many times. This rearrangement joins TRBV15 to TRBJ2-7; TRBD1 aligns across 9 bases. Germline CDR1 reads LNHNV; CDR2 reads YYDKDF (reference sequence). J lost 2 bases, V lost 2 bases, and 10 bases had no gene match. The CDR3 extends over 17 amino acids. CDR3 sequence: CATSRSRDRVMPYEQYF. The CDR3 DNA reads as TGTGCCACCAGCAGATCCCGGGACAGGGTTATGCCCTACGAGCAGTACTTC.

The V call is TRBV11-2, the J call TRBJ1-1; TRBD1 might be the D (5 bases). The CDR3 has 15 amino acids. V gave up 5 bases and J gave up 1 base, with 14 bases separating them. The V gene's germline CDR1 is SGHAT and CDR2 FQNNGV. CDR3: CASSMTGTGNTEAFF. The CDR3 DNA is TGTGCCAGCAGCATGACCGGGACGGGGAACACTGAAGCTTTCTTT.

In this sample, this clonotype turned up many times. The CDR3 region is CASSFTGRNNQPQHF. In DNA, the CDR3 is TGTGCCAGCAGTTTCACAGGGCGAAACAATCAGCCCCAGCATTTT. The rearrangement joins TRBV27 to TRBJ1-5, with TRBD1 as a possible D gene (6 bases). V gave up 3 bases and J gave up 3 bases, with 12 bases separating them. The CDR3 consists of 15 residues. The germline CDR1 and CDR2 sequences are MNHEY and SMNVEV (reference sequence).

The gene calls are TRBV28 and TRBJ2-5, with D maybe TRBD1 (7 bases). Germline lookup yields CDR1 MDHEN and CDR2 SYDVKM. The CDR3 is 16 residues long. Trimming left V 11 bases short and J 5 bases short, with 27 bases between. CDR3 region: CAGAPVTGRSFETQYF. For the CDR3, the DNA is TGTGCCGGCGCCCCAGTGACAGGGAGGAGTTTCGAGACCCAGTACTTC.

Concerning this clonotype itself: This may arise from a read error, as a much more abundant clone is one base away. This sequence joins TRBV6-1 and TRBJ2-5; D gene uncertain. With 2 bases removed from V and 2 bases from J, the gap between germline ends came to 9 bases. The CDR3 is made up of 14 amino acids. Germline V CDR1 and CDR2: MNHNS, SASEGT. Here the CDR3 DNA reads TGTGCCAGCAGTGAATGGCGGTGGCAAGAGACCCAGTACTTC. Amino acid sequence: CASSEWRWQETQYF.

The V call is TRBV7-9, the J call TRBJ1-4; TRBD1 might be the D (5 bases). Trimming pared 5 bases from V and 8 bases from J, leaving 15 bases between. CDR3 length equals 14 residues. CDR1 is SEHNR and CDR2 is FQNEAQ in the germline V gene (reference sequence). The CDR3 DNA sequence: TGTGCCAGCAGCCCCCCAGGGACCGGCGAAAAACTGTTTTTT. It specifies CASSPPGTGEKLFF.

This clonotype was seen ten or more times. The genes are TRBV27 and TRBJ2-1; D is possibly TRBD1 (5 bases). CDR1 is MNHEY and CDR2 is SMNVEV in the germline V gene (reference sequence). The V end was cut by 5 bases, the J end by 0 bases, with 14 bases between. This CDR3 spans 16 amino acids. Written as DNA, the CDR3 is TGTGCCAGCAGTGCCCAACAGGTAATCTCCTACAATGAGCAGTTCTTC. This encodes CASSAQQVISYNEQFF.

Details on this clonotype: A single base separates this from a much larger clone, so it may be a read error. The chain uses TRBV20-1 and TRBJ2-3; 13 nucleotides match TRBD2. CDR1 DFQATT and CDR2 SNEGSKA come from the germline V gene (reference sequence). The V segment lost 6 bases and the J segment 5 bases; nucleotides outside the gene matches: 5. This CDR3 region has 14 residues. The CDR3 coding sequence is TGCAGTGCGGGGACTAGCGGGACTAGAGATACGCAGTATTTT. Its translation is CSAGTSGTRDTQYF.

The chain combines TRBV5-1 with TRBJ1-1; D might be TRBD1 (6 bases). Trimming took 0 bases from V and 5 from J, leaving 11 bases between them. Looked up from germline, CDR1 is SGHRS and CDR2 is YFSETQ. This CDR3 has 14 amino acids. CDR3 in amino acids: CASSLGAGATEAFF. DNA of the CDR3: TGCGCCAGCAGCTTGGGGGCAGGGGCTACTGAAGCTTTCTTT.

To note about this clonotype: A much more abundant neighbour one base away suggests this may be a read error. The CDR3 DNA follows: TGTGCCAGCAGTTTATTAGGGAGAGAAAATACGCAGTATTTT. Its translation: CASSLLGRENTQYF. The rearrangement links TRBV27 to TRBJ2-3, with D tentatively TRBD2 (5 bases). Germline V gene sequence: CDR1 MNHEY, CDR2 SMNVEV (reference sequence). V dropped 1 base and J dropped 7 bases, with 12 bases sitting between them. This CDR3 is built from 14 residues.

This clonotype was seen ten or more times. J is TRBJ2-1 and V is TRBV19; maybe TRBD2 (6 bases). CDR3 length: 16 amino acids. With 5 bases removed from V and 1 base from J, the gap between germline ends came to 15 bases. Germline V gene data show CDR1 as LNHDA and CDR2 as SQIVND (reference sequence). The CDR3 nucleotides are TGTGCCAGTAGTGACCGACTAGGAGGTTCCTACAATGAGCAGTTCTTC. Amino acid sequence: CASSDRLGGSYNEQFF.